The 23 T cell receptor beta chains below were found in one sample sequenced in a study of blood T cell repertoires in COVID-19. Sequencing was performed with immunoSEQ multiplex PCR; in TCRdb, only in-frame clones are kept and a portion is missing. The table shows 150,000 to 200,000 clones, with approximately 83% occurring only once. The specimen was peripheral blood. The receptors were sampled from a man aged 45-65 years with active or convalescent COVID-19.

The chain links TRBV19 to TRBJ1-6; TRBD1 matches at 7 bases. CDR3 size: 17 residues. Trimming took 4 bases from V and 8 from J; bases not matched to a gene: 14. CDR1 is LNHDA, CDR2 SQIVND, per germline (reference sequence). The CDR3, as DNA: TGTGCCAGTAGTACCTCATTACAGGGGCTCAGGGATTCACCCCTCCACTTT. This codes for CASSTSLQGLRDSPLHF.

The CDR3 DNA follows: TGTGCCAGCAGTTTATTCGCGTACCAAGAGACCCAGTACTTC. This codes for CASSLFAYQETQYF. This chain links TRBV28 with TRBJ2-5; D gene uncertain. CDR1 is MDHEN and CDR2 is SYDVKM in the germline V gene. The germline V and J ends were trimmed by 1 base and 0 bases, with 6 bases remaining between them. CDR3 length: 14 residues. Filled out from reference TRBV28 and TRBJ2-5, the complete variable domain reads DVKVTQSSRYLVKRTGEKVFLECVQDMDHENMFWYRQDPGLGLRLIYFSYDVKMKEKGDIPEGYSVSREKKERFSLILESASTNQTSMYLCASSLFAYQETQYFGPGTRLLVL.

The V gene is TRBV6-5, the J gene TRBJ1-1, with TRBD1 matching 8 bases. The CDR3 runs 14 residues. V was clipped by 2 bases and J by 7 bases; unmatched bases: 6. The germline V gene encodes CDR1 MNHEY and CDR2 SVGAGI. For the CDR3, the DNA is TGTGCCAGCAGTTACCAACAGGGGGGAGGTGAAGCTTTCTTT. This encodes CASSYQQGGGEAFF.

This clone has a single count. The CDR3: CASSRDRPNSNQPQHF. In DNA form, the CDR3 reads TGTGCCAGCTCACGGGACAGGCCAAATAGCAATCAGCCCCAGCATTTT. The V call is TRBV18, the J call TRBJ1-5; 8 bases agree with TRBD1. The CDR3 runs 16 residues. Germline CDR1 KGHSH, CDR2 LQKENI. V lost 4 bases to trimming and J lost 0 bases; unmatched junction nucleotides: 5.

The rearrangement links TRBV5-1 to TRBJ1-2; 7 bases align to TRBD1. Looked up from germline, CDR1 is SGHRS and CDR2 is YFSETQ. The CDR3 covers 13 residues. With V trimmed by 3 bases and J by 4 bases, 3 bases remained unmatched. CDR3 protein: CASSSGGFYGYTF. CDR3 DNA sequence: TGCGCCAGCAGCTCAGGGGGTTTCTATGGCTACACCTTC.

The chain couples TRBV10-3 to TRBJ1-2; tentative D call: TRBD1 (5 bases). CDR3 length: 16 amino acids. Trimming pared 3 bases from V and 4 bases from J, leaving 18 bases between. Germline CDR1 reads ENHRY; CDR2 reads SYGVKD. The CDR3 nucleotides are TGTGCCATCAGTGATCGGGGAGGGGTCTCAGGCTATGGCTACACCTTC. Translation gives CAISDRGGVSGYGYTF.

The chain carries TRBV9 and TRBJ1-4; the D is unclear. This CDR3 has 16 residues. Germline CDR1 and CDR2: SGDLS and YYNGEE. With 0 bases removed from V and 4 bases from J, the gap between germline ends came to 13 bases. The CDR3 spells CASSVATSVNNEKLFF. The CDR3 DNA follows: TGTGCCAGCAGCGTAGCTACGTCGGTAAATAATGAAAAACTGTTTTTT.

This chain's CDR3 is CASIGGTGNEKLFF. CDR3 DNA sequence: TGTGCCAGCATCGGCGGGACAGGGAATGAAAAACTGTTTTTT. The rearrangement joins TRBV2 to TRBJ1-4; TRBD1 matches 9 bases. V was clipped by 7 bases and J by 5 bases; unmatched bases: 5. The CDR3 is 14 residues long. Per the germline V gene, CDR1 is SNHLY and CDR2 is FYNNEI.

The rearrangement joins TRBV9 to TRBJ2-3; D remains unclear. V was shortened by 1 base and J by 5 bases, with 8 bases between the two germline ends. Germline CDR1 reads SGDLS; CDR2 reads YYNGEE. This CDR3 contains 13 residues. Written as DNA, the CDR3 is TGTGCCAGCAGCGTACGTAACAAAGATACGCAGTATTTT. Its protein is CASSVRNKDTQYF.

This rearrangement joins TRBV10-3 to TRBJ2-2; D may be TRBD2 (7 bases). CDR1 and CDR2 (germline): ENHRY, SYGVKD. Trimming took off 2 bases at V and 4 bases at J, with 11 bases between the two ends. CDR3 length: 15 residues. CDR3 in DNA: TGTGCCATCAGTGAGCGGGGGGCGCCCACCGGGGAGCTGTTTTTT. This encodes CAISERGAPTGELFF.

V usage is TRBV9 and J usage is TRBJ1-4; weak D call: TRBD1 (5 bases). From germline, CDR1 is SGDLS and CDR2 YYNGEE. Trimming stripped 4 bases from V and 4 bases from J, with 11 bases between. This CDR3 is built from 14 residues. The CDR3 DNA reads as TGTGCCAGCAGCCCAGAAGGGGTTAATGAAAAACTGTTTTTT. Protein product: CASSPEGVNEKLFF.

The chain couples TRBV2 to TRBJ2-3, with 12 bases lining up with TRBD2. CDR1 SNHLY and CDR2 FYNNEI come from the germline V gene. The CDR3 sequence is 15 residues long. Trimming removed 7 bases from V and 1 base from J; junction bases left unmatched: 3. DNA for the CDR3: TGTGCCAGCATCAGGACTAGCGGGGGCACAGATACGCAGTATTTT. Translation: CASIRTSGGTDTQYF.

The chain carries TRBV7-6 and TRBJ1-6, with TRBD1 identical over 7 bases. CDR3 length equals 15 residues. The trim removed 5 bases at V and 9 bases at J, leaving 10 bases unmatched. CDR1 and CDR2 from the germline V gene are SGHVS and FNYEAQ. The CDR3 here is CASSENSGGTSPLHF. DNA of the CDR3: TGTGCCAGCAGCGAGAACTCAGGGGGAACTTCACCCCTCCACTTT.

Here the CDR3 DNA reads TGTGCCAGCAGTTCGGGGTGGGAGACCCAGTACTTC. Protein sequence: CASSSGWETQYF. The chain recombines TRBV5-6 with TRBJ2-5, with D perhaps matching TRBD2 (5 bases). Trimming left V 5 bases short and J 5 bases short, with 10 bases between. The CDR3 is 12 amino acids. From germline, CDR1 is SGHDT and CDR2 YYEEEE.

Here the CDR3 reads CASSVHPGGFHQETQYF. The CDR3 nucleotides read TGTGCCAGCAGTGTGCACCCTGGGGGGTTTCACCAAGAGACCCAGTACTTC. The V call is TRBV25-1, the J call TRBJ2-5, with a possible D match to TRBD2 (6 bases). This CDR3 is built from 17 residues. CDR1 and CDR2 from the germline V gene are MGHDK and SYGVNS. Trimming removed 4 bases from V and 0 bases from J, with 18 bases in between. Full variable domain (remainder filled in from reference TRBV25-1 and TRBJ2-5): EADIYQTPRYLVIGTGKKITLECSQTMGHDKMYWYQQDPGMELHLIHYSYGVNSTEKGDLSSESTVSRIRTEHFPLTLESARPSHTSQYLCASSVHPGGFHQETQYFGPGTRLLVL.

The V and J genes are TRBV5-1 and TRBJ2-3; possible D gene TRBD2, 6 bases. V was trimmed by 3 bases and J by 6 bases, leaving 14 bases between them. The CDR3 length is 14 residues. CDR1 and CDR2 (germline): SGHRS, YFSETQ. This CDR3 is CASSSSVPRDTQYF. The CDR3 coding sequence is TGCGCCAGCAGCTCTAGCGTACCGCGGGATACGCAGTATTTT.

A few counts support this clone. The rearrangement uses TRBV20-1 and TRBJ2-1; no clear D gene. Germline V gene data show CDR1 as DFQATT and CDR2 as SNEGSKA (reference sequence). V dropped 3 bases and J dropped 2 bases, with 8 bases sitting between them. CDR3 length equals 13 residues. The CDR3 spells CSASSVTYNEQFF. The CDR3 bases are TGCAGTGCTAGTTCAGTGACCTACAATGAGCAGTTCTTC.

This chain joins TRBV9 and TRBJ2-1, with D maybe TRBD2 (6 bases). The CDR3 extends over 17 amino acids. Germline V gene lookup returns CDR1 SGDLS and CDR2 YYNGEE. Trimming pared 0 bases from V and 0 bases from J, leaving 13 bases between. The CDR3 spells CASSVDPAGSSYNEQFF. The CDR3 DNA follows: TGTGCCAGCAGCGTAGATCCCGCGGGGAGCTCCTACAATGAGCAGTTCTTC.

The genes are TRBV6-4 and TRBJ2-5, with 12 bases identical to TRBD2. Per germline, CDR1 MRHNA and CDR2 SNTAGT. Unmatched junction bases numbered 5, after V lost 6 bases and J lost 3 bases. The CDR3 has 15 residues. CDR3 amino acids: CASSALAGGEETQYF. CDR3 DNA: TGTGCCAGCAGCGCTCTAGCGGGAGGGGAAGAGACCCAGTACTTC.

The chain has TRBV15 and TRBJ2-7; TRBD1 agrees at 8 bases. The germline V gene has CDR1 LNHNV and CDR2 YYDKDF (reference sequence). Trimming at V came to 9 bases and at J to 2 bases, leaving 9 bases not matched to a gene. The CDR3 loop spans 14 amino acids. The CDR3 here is CATKPGTGAYEQYF. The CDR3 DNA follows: TGTGCCACGAAACCCGGGACAGGCGCCTACGAGCAGTACTTC.

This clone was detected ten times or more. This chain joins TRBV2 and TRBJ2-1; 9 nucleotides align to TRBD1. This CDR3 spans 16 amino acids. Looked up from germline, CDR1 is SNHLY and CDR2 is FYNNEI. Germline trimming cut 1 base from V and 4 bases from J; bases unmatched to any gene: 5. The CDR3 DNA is TGTGCCAGCAGTGAAGGTGAGGGACAGGGATACAATGAGCAGTTCTTC. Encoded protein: CASSEGEGQGYNEQFF.

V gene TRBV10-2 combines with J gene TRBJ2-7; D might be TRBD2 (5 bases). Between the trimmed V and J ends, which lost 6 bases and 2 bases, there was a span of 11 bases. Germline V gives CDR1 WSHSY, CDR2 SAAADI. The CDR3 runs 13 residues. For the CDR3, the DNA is TGCGCCAGCAGCCAAGACGGGACCTACGAGCAGTACTTC. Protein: CASSQDGTYEQYF.

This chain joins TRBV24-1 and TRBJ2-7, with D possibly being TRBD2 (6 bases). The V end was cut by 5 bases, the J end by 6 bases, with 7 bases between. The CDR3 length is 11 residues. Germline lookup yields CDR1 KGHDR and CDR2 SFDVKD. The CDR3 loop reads CATSVGGEQYF. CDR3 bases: TGTGCCACCAGTGTGGGGGGCGAGCAGTACTTC.